A selection of T cell receptor beta chains follows, all from one sample in a study of blood T cell repertoires in COVID-19. TCRdb's table, derived via immunoSEQ multiplex PCR, lists solely in-frame clones and lacks some. This table has over 200,000 clones, roughly four fifths appearing once. Sequenced: peripheral blood. The source is a woman aged 40 to 49 with acute or convalescent COVID-19. The CDR3 runs from the conserved cysteine through the conserved F or W. The order of the fields is D gene, clone size, CDR3 length, V gene, J gene, CDR3 DNA, CDR3 protein. A D gene is named only where the DNA matches it firmly. Clone size is not always given. Where it is, it says once, few, many or a class for expanded clones.

TRBD1,few,14,TRBV9,TRBJ2-7,TGTGCCAGCAGCGTAGAAGGGGACAGCTACGAGCAGTACTTC,CASSVEGDSYEQYF
TRBD1,NA,14,TRBV7-3,TRBJ2-2,TGTGCCAGCAGCTTGACAGGGGACGCCGGGGAGCTGTTTTTT,CASSLTGDAGELFF
NA,few,15,TRBV7-9,TRBJ1-2,TGTGCCAGCAGCCCGGGAGGGCAGCCCCGCTATGGCTACACCTTC,CASSPGGQPRYGYTF
NA,many,13,TRBV2,TRBJ2-1,TGTGCCAGCACCCGATGGCTAGTCGATGAGCAGTTCTTC,CASTRWLVDEQFF
TRBD1,NA,13,TRBV12-5,TRBJ1-1,TGTGTGGGGAGACAGGGAATAGACACTGAAGCTTTCTTT,CVGRQGIDTEAFF
TRBD1,NA,16,TRBV6-6,TRBJ1-1,TGTGCCAGCAGTTACAGGACAGGCCGCATGAACACTGAAGCTTTCTTT,CASSYRTGRMNTEAFF
TRBD1,few,15,TRBV5-8,TRBJ2-7,TGTGCCAGCAGCTTGGGAGCAGGGGGAAACTACGAGCAGTACTTC,CASSLGAGGNYEQYF
NA,NA,16,TRBV24-1,TRBJ2-7,TGTGCCACCAGTGATTTAGTCCGAGGGTCTACCTACGAGCAGTACTTC,CATSDLVRGSTYEQYF
TRBD2,NA,16,TRBV15,TRBJ2-7,TGTGCCACCAGCAGAGGGACCGGGACTAGCTCCTACGAGCAGTACTTC,CATSRGTGTSSYEQYF
TRBD2,NA,15,TRBV5-1,TRBJ2-7,TGCGCCAGCAGCTGGGAGGGACTGGAAAACTACGAGCAGTACTTC,CASSWEGLENYEQYF
TRBD1,NA,18,TRBV2,TRBJ1-2,TGTGCCAGCAGTAAAATGGACGGGACAGCGTTACGTGGATATGGCTACACCTTC,CASSKMDGTALRGYGYTF
TRBD2,NA,16,TRBV7-2,TRBJ2-7,TGTGCCAGCAGCGGTAGGGGTAGGGCGGGAGGCTACGAGCAGTACTTC,CASSGRGRAGGYEQYF
TRBD1,NA,20,TRBV11-2,TRBJ2-7,TGTGCCAGCAGCTTAGATAGTGTCCAGCCCATAGGGCTACAGGGGTACGAGCAGTACTTC,CASSLDSVQPIGLQGYEQYF
NA,few,17,TRBV13,TRBJ1-6,TGTGCCACCGGATCCCTGGCGGGGAACGCATATAATTCACCCCTCCACTTT,CATGSLAGNAYNSPLHF
NA,NA,16,TRBV10-3,TRBJ1-1,TGTGCCATCAGTGAGTCGGCAGGCCTCATGAACACTGAAGCTTTCTTT,CAISESAGLMNTEAFF
TRBD1,many,14,TRBV6-5,TRBJ2-7,TGTGCCAGCACAAAGGGACAGGGTTCCTACGAGCAGTACTTC,CASTKGQGSYEQYF
TRBD1,few,17,TRBV9,TRBJ2-2,TGTGCCAGCAGCCTCAACCCGGGACAGGGGGCGACCGGGGAGCTGTTTTTT,CASSLNPGQGATGELFF
TRBD1,NA,18,TRBV12-5,TRBJ1-1,TGTGCTAGTGGTTTACTAGACCCGAGACAGGGGACGGGGACTGAAGCTTTCTTT,CASGLLDPRQGTGTEAFF
TRBD2,NA,15,TRBV2,TRBJ2-3,TGTGCCAGCAAAAGGGCTCGGGCGGGAGCAGATACGCAGTATTTT,CASKRARAGADTQYF
NA,NA,15,TRBV6-5,TRBJ2-4,TGTGCCAGCTCCTCCGGGACACTAGCCAAAAACATTCAGTACTTC,CASSSGTLAKNIQYF
NA,NA,17,TRBV6-1,TRBJ1-5,TGTGCCAGCAGTGCATCAGGGGACCTACGAAGGAATCAGCCCCAGCATTTT,CASSASGDLRRNQPQHF
TRBD2,NA,18,TRBV10-3,TRBJ2-1,TGTGCCATCAGGGAGACTAGCGGGGGGGCGAGCTCCTACAATGAGCAGTTCTTC,CAIRETSGGASSYNEQFF
NA,NA,15,TRBV6-2/TRBV6-3,TRBJ2-4,TGTGCCAGCAGTTACGGGCAGGGGTCGGAAAACATTCAGTACTTC,CASSYGQGSENIQYF
NA,once,14,TRBV19,TRBJ1-1,TGTGCCAGTAGTGGGGAGGGCGTCCGAGATGAAGCTTTCTTT,CASSGEGVRDEAFF
TRBD2,once,15,TRBV10-3,TRBJ2-1,TGTGCCGTCGGGACTAGCGGGGTCTCCTACAATGAGCAGTTCTTC,CAVGTSGVSYNEQFF
NA,few,15,TRBV7-2,TRBJ1-3,TGTGCCAGCAGCTTAAGTCTCGCGGCTGGAAACACCATATATTTT,CASSLSLAAGNTIYF
TRBD1,NA,14,TRBV5-6,TRBJ2-5,TGTGCCAGCAGCGGCGGACAGGCAACTGGGACCCAGTACTTC,CASSGGQATGTQYF
NA,once,14,TRBV3-1/TRBV3-2,TRBJ1-1,TGTGCCAGCAGCCTCTGGGGGGGGGATCCTGAAGCTTTCTTT,CASSLWGGDPEAFF